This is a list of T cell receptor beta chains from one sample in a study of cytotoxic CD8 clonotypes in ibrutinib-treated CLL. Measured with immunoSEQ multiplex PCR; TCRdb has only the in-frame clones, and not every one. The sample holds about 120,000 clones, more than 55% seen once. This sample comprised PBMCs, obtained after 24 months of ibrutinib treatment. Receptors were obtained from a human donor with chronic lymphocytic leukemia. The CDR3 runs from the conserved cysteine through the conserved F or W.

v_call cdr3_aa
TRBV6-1 CASTFTGTANSPLHF
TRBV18 CASSQAWTGTDSNTEAFF
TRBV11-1 CASSEGANYGYTF
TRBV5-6 CASSPQLASGELFF
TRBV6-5 CASKTYNEQFF
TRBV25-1 CASSDADRAQGQPQHF
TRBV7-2 CASSPNSNQPQHF
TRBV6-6 CATEGTDTQYF
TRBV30 CAWSVQAQINSPLHF
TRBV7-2 CASSLKGEAYEQYF
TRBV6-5 CASSYEGQSYEQYF
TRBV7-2 CASSLGPGLGVTEAFF
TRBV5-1 CASSLGGAPNYGYTF
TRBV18 CASSRTGGYGYTF
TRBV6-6 CASSWGTGVQPQHF
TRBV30 CAGNWGSGELFF
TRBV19 CASSISGGQVGHF
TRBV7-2 CASSLDTGFPFYEQYF
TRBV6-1 CATQLDQVANTIYF
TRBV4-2 CASSQDPQPTQYF
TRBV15 CATSRATNEKLFF
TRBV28 CASSLWHQGQANYGYTF
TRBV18 CASSPGGGETQYF
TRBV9 CASSVAGGNNEQFF
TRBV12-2 CASRFPPGAQPQHF
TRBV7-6 CASSDPNTEAFF
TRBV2 CASSDEGNGQPQHF
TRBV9 CASSPGLGGFGETQYF
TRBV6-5 CASSYSAVLQADTQYF
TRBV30 CAWATGLGNQPQHF
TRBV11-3 CASSSFTGSDSPLHF
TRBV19 CASSPRTAGNTIYF
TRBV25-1 CASSDSANYGYTF
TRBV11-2 CASSLYQETQYF
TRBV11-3 CASSLLRWSPLHF
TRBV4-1 CASSQGVGGRVGYGYTF
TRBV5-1 CASSSGYLEQGEETQYF
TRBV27 CATGASGATDTQYF
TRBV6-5 CASTTGIEAFF
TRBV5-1 CASSLGGGGETQYF
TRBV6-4 CASSWGQGDRYF
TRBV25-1 CASSESGGPNYGYTF
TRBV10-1 CASSIGGNQPQHF
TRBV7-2 CASSKLTGPHEQYF
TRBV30 CAWKGHRSNQPQHF
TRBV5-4 CASSLTTGYYEQYF
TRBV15 CATSPRPHRGQGLVSNQPQHF
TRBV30 CAWSARGTEKLFF
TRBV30 CAWSVDREGEQYF
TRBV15 CATREGQGTDTQYF
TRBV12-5 CASGLVLETQYF
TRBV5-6 CASSKRDRGGMGTQYF
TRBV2 CASSEEGRDTEAFF
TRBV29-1 CSAIGQGRYTEAFF
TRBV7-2 CASSARQSGVGNTGELFF
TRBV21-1 CASSNLPGVDTGELFF
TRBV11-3 CASSERLAGGLWVSYNEQFF
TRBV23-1 CASRPGGGQPQHF
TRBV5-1 CASSLADRGDARGQYF